This is a list of T cell receptor beta chains from one sample in a study of blood T cell repertoires in COVID-19. Sequenced by immunoSEQ multiplex PCR; TCRdb stores in-frame clones only, minus some. This sample has roughly 77,000 clones; 75% to 85% occur once, and the top ten carry 4% to 6%. Material: peripheral blood. These receptors came from a woman aged 70 to 79 with acute or convalescent COVID-19. Both conserved end residues are part of each CDR3. A D gene is named only where the DNA matches it firmly. Clone size, where shown, is once, few, many, or a class for clones that have expanded.

CDR3nt,CDR3aa,len,d_gene,abundance,j_gene,v_gene
TGTGCCAGCAGCCGAGCACAGTTAGGCTTCACCTACAATGAGCAGTTCTTC,CASSRAQLGFTYNEQFF,17,-,once,TRBJ2-1,TRBV7-8
TGTGCCAGCAGTTACCCGGACAGGGGAGTCTACGAGCAGTACTTC,CASSYPDRGVYEQYF,15,TRBD1,-,TRBJ2-7,TRBV6-5
TGTGCCAGCAGCTTAGACCGGGACAGCCATGGCTACACCTTC,CASSLDRDSHGYTF,14,TRBD1,-,TRBJ1-2,TRBV7-8
TGTGCCAGCAGTTACCGAGGGGGCTCGACGGATAGCAATCAGCCCCAGCATTTT,CASSYRGGSTDSNQPQHF,18,TRBD1,-,TRBJ1-5,TRBV6-2/TRBV6-3
TGTGCCAGTAGTATGTCGGGACAGGGGGCGACGGCTAATGAAAAACTGTTTTTT,CASSMSGQGATANEKLFF,18,TRBD1,-,TRBJ1-4,TRBV19
TGTGCCAGTAGTCCGAGGACAGGGATGAACACTGAAGCTTTCTTT,CASSPRTGMNTEAFF,15,TRBD1,-,TRBJ1-1,TRBV19
TGTGCCAGCAGCTTGGCAGGGGAGGGAAACACCATATATTTT,CASSLAGEGNTIYF,14,-,-,TRBJ1-3,TRBV7-6
TGTGCCAGCAATATCGCGCCCTCCACGTCCGATCCTGGGGCCAACGTCCTGACTTTC,CASNIAPSTSDPGANVLTF,19,-,-,TRBJ2-6,TRBV2
TGCGCCAGCAGCACCCGGACAACGAACACTGAAGCTTTCTTT,CASSTRTTNTEAFF,14,-,few,TRBJ1-1,TRBV5-1
TGTGCCAGCAGTTCAGGAGGGAGGAGGGCTGAAGCTTTCTTT,CASSSGGRRAEAFF,14,-,-,TRBJ1-1,TRBV2
TGTGCCAGCAGTTACTCACAGGGTTCCTACGAGCAGTACTTC,CASSYSQGSYEQYF,14,-,-,TRBJ2-7,TRBV6-5
TGTGCCAGCAGCGTAGGGGGCTCTAACACCGGGGAGCTGTTTTTT,CASSVGGSNTGELFF,15,-,-,TRBJ2-2,TRBV9
TGTGCCAGCAGTGAAATGGGGAAGGAGGCAGATACGCAGTATTTT,CASSEMGKEADTQYF,15,-,-,TRBJ2-3,TRBV6-1
TGTGCCAGCAGCGAGGGGACAGTTGGTGAGCAGTACTTC,CASSEGTVGEQYF,13,TRBD1,once,TRBJ2-7,TRBV9
TGTGCCAGCAGCGTGACAGGGGGAGATAATTCACCCCTCCACTTT,CASSVTGGDNSPLHF,15,TRBD1,-,TRBJ1-6,TRBV6-6
TGTGCCAGCAGTTTGCGGGACAGTCATTATTTT,CASSLRDSHYF,11,-,few,TRBJ2-3,TRBV5-6
TGTGCCACCAGTGATTCGCAGGGGATGGGGGGCACAGATACGCAGTATTTT,CATSDSQGMGGTDTQYF,17,-,few,TRBJ2-3,TRBV24-1
TGTGCCACCAGCAGAGATGCGGGGGGCCCGAACACCGGGGAGCTGTTTTTT,CATSRDAGGPNTGELFF,17,TRBD2,-,TRBJ2-2,TRBV15
TGTGCCAGCAGCCAAGCTCGGCAGCCCCAGCATTTT,CASSQARQPQHF,12,-,-,TRBJ1-5,TRBV3-1/TRBV3-2
TGTGCCAGCAGCGCTGGGACTAGCGGGGGGTTCAGAACAGATACGCAGTATTTT,CASSAGTSGGFRTDTQYF,18,TRBD2,-,TRBJ2-3,TRBV9
TGTGCCAGCAGCTTGAAGGGGACAGGCGAGGCCTATGGCTACACCTTC,CASSLKGTGEAYGYTF,16,TRBD1,few,TRBJ1-2,TRBV5-4
TGTGCCAGCAGTGAAGCGGGGCGGACTGAAGCTTTCTTT,CASSEAGRTEAFF,13,-,-,TRBJ1-1,TRBV2
TGCGCCAGCAGCTTGCCAGACTCCACAGATACGCAGTATTTT,CASSLPDSTDTQYF,14,-,-,TRBJ2-3,TRBV5-1
TGTGCCAGCAAAAAAGGGGTCAGGGTCTACACTGAAGCTTTCTTT,CASKKGVRVYTEAFF,15,-,-,TRBJ1-1,TRBV6-5
TGTGCCAGCAGTTCCTCAGGGGGTTTGGATTCACCCCTCCACTTT,CASSSSGGLDSPLHF,15,TRBD1,once,TRBJ1-6,TRBV2
TGTGCCAGCTCCCAACCGGACAGGGCGCCAGATACGCAGTATTTT,CASSQPDRAPDTQYF,15,TRBD1,-,TRBJ2-3,TRBV18
TGCGCCAGCAGCTTGAGTCTGGGGGCCACAGATACGCAGTATTTT,CASSLSLGATDTQYF,15,-,-,TRBJ2-3,TRBV4-3